Shown below are 28 T cell receptor beta chains from a single sample sequenced in a study of shared clonotypes between healthy human individuals. The naive CD8 subset, CD45RO-negative cells positively selected for CCR7, excluded terminally differentiated effector memory CD45RA+ cells. The repertoire was sequenced with immunoSEQ multiplex PCR; TCRdb's copy has only in-frame clones and lacks some. The profile covers about 2.1 million clones, with about 92% appearing a single time and over 1.5% taken by the ten largest. The specimen was naive CD8+ T cells from PBMCs. All receptors derive from a man younger than 35 in good health. Some clones in this sample may be carry-over from other donors' samples.

The V and J genes are TRBV28 and TRBJ2-3; no definite D call. Trimming stripped 2 bases from V and 2 bases from J, with 8 bases between. The germline CDR1 and CDR2 sequences are MDHEN and SYDVKM. The CDR3 contains 14 residues. The CDR3 loop reads CASSLADPTDTQYF. CDR3 sequence (DNA): TGTGCCAGCAGTTTAGCGGATCCCACAGATACGCAGTATTTT.

The CDR3, as DNA: TGCGCCAGCAGCTGGGCCCACGAGCAGTACTTC. Translating it yields CASSWAHEQYF. This sequence joins TRBV5-1 and TRBJ2-7, with D uncertain. V was trimmed by 3 bases and J by 5 bases, leaving 6 bases between them. This CDR3 contains 11 residues. The germline CDR1 and CDR2 sequences are SGHRS and YFSETQ.

About this clone itself: The same CDR3 can be traced to other DNA sequences in this sample. The V and J genes are TRBV11-2 and TRBJ2-7; the D is unclear. Trimming shortened V by 4 bases and J by 2 bases, and 6 bases separated the two germline ends. The length of the CDR3 is 12 residues. CDR1 SGHAT and CDR2 FQNNGV come from the germline V gene. The CDR3 DNA sequence: TGTGCCAGCAGCTCCACTCCCTACGAGCAGTACTTC. It specifies CASSSTPYEQYF.

V and J are TRBV6-6 and TRBJ1-5; D may be TRBD1 (5 bases). V lost 2 bases and J lost 8, with 13 bases in between. Looked up from germline, CDR1 is MNHNY and CDR2 is SVGAGI (reference sequence). The CDR3 runs to 14 residues. CDR3 in DNA: TGTGCCAGCAGTTACCCGGGGGGGTATGAGCCCCAGCATTTT. Translating it yields CASSYPGGYEPQHF.

This chain links TRBV5-1 with TRBJ2-2; 7 bases are a match to TRBD1. Germline V gene sequence: CDR1 SGHRS, CDR2 YFSETQ. The CDR3 is 13 amino acids. Unmatched junction bases numbered 4, after V lost 5 bases and J lost 6 bases. The chain's CDR3 is CASRTGSPGELFF. CDR3 DNA: TGCGCCAGCAGGACAGGGTCCCCCGGGGAGCTGTTTTTT.

This clone was seen just once. The rearrangement uses TRBV7-9 and TRBJ2-7, with 13 nucleotides matching TRBD2. The J segment lost 5 bases and the V segment lost 5 bases, leaving 9 bases of the junction unmatched. Germline V CDR1 and CDR2: SEHNR, FQNEAQ (reference sequence). This CDR3 comprises 16 residues. The CDR3: CASSPRTSGRAHEQYF. The CDR3 bases are TGTGCCAGCAGCCCCAGGACTAGCGGGAGAGCCCACGAGCAGTACTTC.

V gene TRBV11-2 combines with J gene TRBJ1-2; D unresolved. The CDR3 sequence is 11 residues long. V was shortened by 5 bases and J by 7 bases, with 8 bases between the two germline ends. Germline V gene lookup returns CDR1 SGHAT and CDR2 FQNNGV. In nucleotides, the CDR3 is TGTGCCAGCAGCGCAGGCGTTGGCTACACCTTC. It is translated as CASSAGVGYTF.

The CDR3 region has the DNA TGTGCCAGCAGTTCGGGACAGGGAGAAGTCCACGAGCAGTACTTC. Translating gives CASSSGQGEVHEQYF. The chain links TRBV27 to TRBJ2-7, with 9 positions matching TRBD1. CDR3 length equals 15 residues. Germline loops: CDR1 MNHEY, CDR2 SMNVEV (reference sequence). The J segment lost 5 bases and the V segment lost 4 bases, leaving 9 bases of the junction unmatched.

The chain links TRBV5-8 to TRBJ2-7; possible D gene TRBD2, 7 bases. The CDR3 length is 14 residues. Trimming removed 8 bases from V and 5 bases from J, with 20 bases in between. Looked up from germline, CDR1 is SGHTS and CDR2 is YDEGEE. CDR3 sequence reads: CARGGLAAWDEQYF. The DNA of the CDR3 is TGTGCCAGGGGGGGGCTCGCGGCTTGGGACGAGCAGTACTTC.

CDR3 sequence: CASSPARGVAQPQHF. For the CDR3, the DNA is TGTGCCAGCAGCCCAGCCAGGGGCGTTGCTCAGCCCCAGCATTTT. V gene TRBV7-8 combines with J gene TRBJ1-5; tentatively, D is TRBD1 (6 bases). V lost 5 bases, J lost 6 bases, and 17 bases lay in between. This CDR3 spans 15 amino acids. Germline-derived CDR1 and CDR2 are SGHVS and FQNEAQ.

The chain joins TRBV7-8 to TRBJ1-2; D may be TRBD1 (6 bases). Germline CDR1 reads SGHVS; CDR2 reads FQNEAQ. The V gene lost 0 bases and the J gene lost 7 bases, with 15 bases spanning the gap. The CDR3 totals 15 residues. The CDR3 sequence: CASSLAVRGGGGYTF. The CDR3 bases are TGTGCCAGCAGCTTAGCCGTCAGGGGTGGAGGTGGCTACACCTTC.

This chain connects TRBV28 to TRBJ2-3; possibly TRBD1 for D (6 bases). The CDR3 runs 16 residues. V dropped 8 bases and J dropped 1 base, with 19 bases sitting between them. CDR1 and CDR2 (germline): MDHEN, SYDVKM. This chain's CDR3 is CASRRATEGGTDTQYF. CDR3 sequence (DNA): TGTGCCAGCCGACGGGCCACAGAGGGGGGCACAGATACGCAGTATTTT.

The chain has TRBV7-9 and TRBJ2-3; possible D gene TRBD2, 5 bases. Deletions cut 4 bases from V and 3 bases from J, with 14 bases between. Germline-derived CDR1 and CDR2 are SEHNR and FQNEAQ (reference sequence). The CDR3 consists of 15 residues. The CDR3 loop reads CASSYLGRGTDTQYF. CDR3 DNA sequence: TGTGCCAGCAGCTACCTCGGACGCGGGACAGATACGCAGTATTTT.

V and J are TRBV15 and TRBJ2-3; 7 bases match TRBD1. The CDR3 loop spans 14 amino acids. CDR1 LNHNV and CDR2 YYDKDF come from the germline V gene (reference sequence). Losses at the gene ends were 3 bases for V and 1 base for J; bases not matched to a gene: 1. CDR3 DNA sequence: TGTGCCACCAGCAGGGGGACAGGCACAGATACGCAGTATTTT. Amino acid sequence: CATSRGTGTDTQYF. Full variable domain (remainder filled in from reference TRBV15 and TRBJ2-3): DAMVIQNPRYQVTQFGKPVTLSCSQTLNHNVMYWYQQKSSQAPKLLFHYYDKDFNNEADTPDNFQSRRPNTSFCFLDIRSPGLGDTAMYLCATSRGTGTDTQYFGPGTRLTVL.

This chain connects TRBV27 to TRBJ2-7; D assignment may be TRBD1 or TRBD2 (7 bases each). The V gene's germline CDR1 is MNHEY and CDR2 SMNVEV (reference sequence). CDR3 length: 15 amino acids. Trimming removed 0 bases at V and 7 bases at J, with 16 bases between. The DNA of the CDR3 is TGTGCCAGCAGTTTATCGAGGGAGGGGGCGACGGAGCAGTACTTC. Protein product: CASSLSREGATEQYF.

The V and J genes are TRBV2 and TRBJ1-4, with a tentative D call TRBD1 (5 bases). Germline V gene lookup returns CDR1 SNHLY and CDR2 FYNNEI. The CDR3 loop spans 17 amino acids. The V gene lost 5 bases and the J gene lost 3 bases, with 19 bases spanning the gap. The CDR3 bases are TGTGCCAGCAGTCATTCCGGGCCAGGGTTCCCTAATGAAAAACTGTTTTTT. Encoded protein: CASSHSGPGFPNEKLFF.

The V call is TRBV13, the J call TRBJ2-1; D is undetermined. Germline assignment: CDR1 PRHDT and CDR2 FYEKMQ (reference sequence). V was cut by 3 bases and J by 10 bases, with 4 bases left in between. CDR3 length: 10 residues. As DNA, the CDR3 is TGTGCCAGCAGCTTGTCCGAGCAGTTCTTC. Amino acid sequence: CASSLSEQFF. The complete variable domain, with remaining parts taken from reference TRBV13 and TRBJ2-1, reads AAGVIQSPRHLIKEKRETATLKCYPIPRHDTVYWYQQGPGQDPQFLISFYEKMQSDKGSIPDRFSAQQFSDYHSELNMSSLELGDSALYFCASSLSEQFFGPGTRLTVL.

This chain joins TRBV14 and TRBJ1-1; no definite D call. CDR1 is SGHDN and CDR2 is FVKESK in the germline V gene. Trimming left V 1 base short and J 7 bases short, with 10 bases between. This CDR3 region has 13 residues. In nucleotides, the CDR3 is TGTGCCAGCAGCCAAGGAGGGCCAGTTGAAGCTTTCTTT. Translating it yields CASSQGGPVEAFF.

CDR3 sequence: CASTGMGQGARGYTF. CDR3 in DNA: TGTGCCAGCACCGGAATGGGGCAGGGGGCGCGTGGCTACACCTTC. The genes are TRBV25-1 and TRBJ1-2, with 8 bases matching TRBD1. CDR3 size: 15 residues. Germline V CDR1 and CDR2: MGHDK, SYGVNS. With V trimmed by 7 bases and J by 7 bases, 14 bases remained unmatched.

As concerns this clone: Within the sample, other DNA sequences also encode this same CDR3. V gene TRBV9 combines with J gene TRBJ2-1; 8 bases align to TRBD2. CDR1 is SGDLS and CDR2 is YYNGEE in the germline V gene. J lost 7 bases, V lost 3 bases, and 6 bases had no gene match. This CDR3 has 14 residues. The CDR3 loop reads CASSATGLGNEQFF. The CDR3 DNA reads as TGTGCCAGCAGCGCGACGGGACTAGGGAATGAGCAGTTCTTC. The complete variable domain, with remaining parts taken from reference TRBV9 and TRBJ2-1, reads DSGVTQTPKHLITATGQRVTLRCSPRSGDLSVYWYQQSLDQGLQFLIQYYNGEERAKGNILERFSAQQFPDLHSELNLSSLELGDSALYFCASSATGLGNEQFFGPGTRLTVL.

The gene calls are TRBV9 and TRBJ1-2; no clear D gene. The CDR3 consists of 12 residues. Germline CDR1 and CDR2: SGDLS and YYNGEE. Trimming pared 3 bases from V and 3 bases from J, leaving 6 bases between. CDR3 loop: CASSGPYYGYTF. CDR3 in DNA: TGTGCCAGCAGCGGGCCATACTATGGCTACACCTTC.

The chain couples TRBV7-9 to TRBJ2-7; 8 bases are a match to TRBD2. The CDR3 totals 16 residues. Germline V lookup: CDR1 SEHNR, CDR2 FQNEAQ (reference sequence). Trimming removed 4 bases from V and 6 bases from J; junction bases left unmatched: 14. CDR3 bases: TGTGCCAGCAGCTCCCCCGAGGGACTAGGATATGGCGAGCAGTACTTC. Translating gives CASSSPEGLGYGEQYF.

This chain's CDR3 is CASRKSTSSYEQYF. In nucleotides, the CDR3 is TGTGCCAGCAGAAAATCTACTAGCAGTTACGAGCAGTACTTC. The chain carries TRBV27 and TRBJ2-7; the D gene is possibly TRBD2 (6 bases). Germline values: CDR1 MNHEY, CDR2 SMNVEV (reference sequence). The CDR3 loop spans 14 amino acids. Trimming left V 6 bases short and J 4 bases short, with 16 bases between.

The chain employs TRBV7-9 and TRBJ1-3, with a weak D call TRBD1 (5 bases). The CDR3 totals 14 residues. Germline V CDR1 and CDR2: SEHNR, FQNEAQ (reference sequence). Trimming shortened V by 7 bases and J by 3 bases, and 13 bases separated the two germline ends. CDR3 loop: CASTPGGFGNTIYF. DNA of the CDR3: TGTGCCAGCACCCCGGGGGGATTTGGAAACACCATATATTTT.

This chain connects TRBV27 to TRBJ2-2; TRBD1 might be the D (6 bases). The V end lost 4 bases, the J end lost 5 bases, and 14 bases lay between the germline ends. This CDR3 comprises 15 residues. The germline V gene encodes CDR1 MNHEY and CDR2 SMNVEV (reference sequence). CDR3: CASSYRDPLTGELFF. The DNA for the CDR3 is TGTGCCAGCAGTTACAGGGACCCTCTAACCGGGGAGCTGTTTTTT.

Written as DNA, the CDR3 is TGTGCCAGCAGCCAGGGCGACCGGGAGGTCGACGCTGAGCAGTTCTTC. This sequence encodes CASSQGDREVDAEQFF. The rearrangement uses TRBV7-9 and TRBJ2-1, with 7 bases matching TRBD2. J gave up 9 bases and V 5 bases, and 16 bases lay outside the gene matches. Germline V gene lookup returns CDR1 SEHNR and CDR2 FQNEAQ (reference sequence). The CDR3 runs 16 residues. The full variable domain, its missing parts supplied by reference TRBV7-9 and TRBJ2-1, is DTGVSQNPRHKITKRGQNVTFRCDPISEHNRLYWYRQTLGQGPEFLTYFQNEAQLEKSRLLSDRFSAERPKGSFSTLEIQRTEQGDSAMYLCASSQGDREVDAEQFFGPGTRLTVL.

This clone was recorded a few times. The V gene is TRBV27, the J gene TRBJ1-1; no reliable D call. In germline, CDR1 is MNHEY, CDR2 SMNVEV (reference sequence). The CDR3 runs to 13 residues. The ends were cut back, 5 bases at V and 2 bases at J, with 9 bases in the middle. The CDR3 loop reads CASSGGRNTEAFF. In DNA, the CDR3 is TGTGCCAGCAGTGGAGGGCGTAACACTGAAGCTTTCTTT.

This chain uses TRBV7-6 with TRBJ2-7; TRBD2 is a possible D gene (5 bases). The V end lost 1 base, the J end lost 4 bases, and 14 bases lay between the germline ends. The V gene's germline CDR1 is SGHVS and CDR2 FNYEAQ. This CDR3 has 15 amino acids. The CDR3 DNA is TGTGCCAGCAGCTTAGACGGGATGGGGTTATACGAGCAGTACTTC. Translated, it gives CASSLDGMGLYEQYF.